This T cell receptor (beta chain) was found in a study of human T cells and chemical hapten exposure. Overall study context: On the upper back, patch tests were applied with 0.01% DPC and read at 6 days. Variation in per-sample TCR yields came mainly from small pooled library volume differences.

Points on this clonotype: Its target is unknown.

There are 14 residues in the CDR3. V lost 4 bases and J 5 bases, leaving 12 bases between the germline ends. Germline-derived CDR1 and CDR2 are MGHDK and SYGVNS. Regarding time point: patch test 3, about 24 weeks after DPC sensitization. The treatment denotes: therapeutic diphenylcyclopropenone sensitization with weekly scalp DPC. MiXCR, applied by TCRdb to the RACE reads, yields one record per CDR3 protein. The table includes about 120,000 distinct CDR3 sequences, around 11% detected once. Study-level points and caveats: There was no change with DPC sensitization in TCRs above 1 in 1000 frequency.

This sequence joins TRBV25-1 and TRBJ2-4; perhaps TRBD1 as D (6 bases). The sequences come from whole blood, collected in connection with sensitization to the hapten diphenylcyclopropenone (DPC). The source of this sequence is a woman aged 45-65 years with alopecia areata. Some clones in this sample may be carry-over from other donors' samples. The CDR3 nucleotides read TGTGCCAGCAGTGCCCCACAGGGAGAAAACATTCAGTACTTC. Its protein is CASSAPQGENIQYF.